A selection of T cell receptor beta chains follows, all from one sample in a study of blood T cell repertoires in COVID-19. The assay was immunoSEQ multiplex PCR, and TCRdb's table has in-frame clones only and misses some. The repertoire consists of 150,000 to 200,000 clones, with approximately 87% occurring once and the leading ten covering 15% to 20%. Sequencing used peripheral blood. The receptors come from an older person with COVID-19, enrolled during active disease. CDR3s include the opening cysteine and the closing phenylalanine or tryptophan.

TRBV6-6 CASSPPGLTSSYNEQFF
TRBV7-2 CASSWVTGEGEKLFF
TRBV3-1/TRBV3-2 CASSYTGSNQPQHF
TRBV6-6 CASSWTGNTEAFF
TRBV11-2 CASSLDFQRGPSDTQYF
TRBV28 CASSLGRRGSEQYF
TRBV3-1/TRBV3-2 CASSQDHSFEETQYF
TRBV7-2 CASSLTAVGSPLHF
TRBV27 CASTRRVSTDTQYF
TRBV7-6 CASSLVHGGGNTIYF
TRBV19 CASSIIGQGRNQPQHF
TRBV19 CASSMRIAGTGFSYEQYF
TRBV2 CANRGGTSRSGEQYF
TRBV19 CASKLGQGSWTEAFF
TRBV6-5 CAIPGQGYNEQFF
TRBV13 CASSLGADQETQYF
TRBV4-3 CASSPLTGLNQPQHF
TRBV18 CASSRGPYEQYF
TRBV11-2 CASSPWSVAGGTYEQYF
TRBV5-5 CASSSYGQGHINQPQHF
TRBV7-9 CASSLRDRNTIYF
TRBV2 CASRPTGGIYEQYF
TRBV4-3 CASSPRPGSLNYGYTF
TRBV30 CAWSRGSFDNEQFF
TRBV5-6 CASSLTSGYNEQFF
TRBV6-2/TRBV6-3 CASSDTGTNIETQYF
TRBV11-3 CASSSGTGFVNEQFF
TRBV29-1 CSVEASGWFNEKLFF
TRBV7-9 CASSRGGETYEQYF
TRBV19 CASSMVGGEKLFF
TRBV19 CATRGLGAGGPYEQYF
TRBV14 CASSQTRTGTMNTEAFF
TRBV7-2 CASTMDAGGKETQYF
TRBV25-1 CASSGTGSLSYEQYF
TRBV7-2 CASSYQGGQGGGYTF
TRBV5-5 CASSSGTVSEKLFF
TRBV7-2 CASSLIGVETQYF
TRBV7-2 CASSFPGGDGYTF
TRBV5-4 CASSLPLAGVLTDTQYF
TRBV7-8 CASSSSHGTRQQETQYF
TRBV7-2 CASSLAGANEAFF
TRBV7-4 CASSLTLRQPATNEKLFF
TRBV28 CASSFYSLLNTEAFF
TRBV28 CASSSTSAGYTEAFF
TRBV27 CASANSYNSPLHF
TRBV7-2 CASSSVDRGTEAFF
TRBV6-4 CASSDKDRDNSPLHF
TRBV9 CASSPPDREAFF
TRBV27 CASQFSGVGSPLHF